A selection of T cell receptor beta chains follows, all from one sample in a study of cytomegalovirus exposure and HLA in healthy donors. Assay used: immunoSEQ multiplex PCR; TCRdb lists only in-frame clones, some missing. In the table there are under 100,000 clones, over 60% of which are singletons. Sample: PBMCs. These receptors all come from a human donor in good health. The CDR3 runs from the conserved cysteine through the conserved F or W. The order of the fields is D gene, J gene, V gene, clone size, CDR3 protein, CDR3 DNA. D genes are given only for firm matches. Where a row states a size, it is once, few, many or the class of an expanded clone; other rows omit it.

>TRBD1|TRBJ1-4|TRBV25-1|few
CASSEEGAATNEKLFF
TGTGCCAGCAGTGAGGAGGGGGCCGCAACTAATGAAAAACTGTTTTTT
>.|TRBJ1-1|TRBV5-1|.
CASSLGQITEAFF
TGCGCCAGCAGCTTGGGGCAGATCACTGAAGCTTTCTTT
>.|TRBJ1-2|TRBV2|.
CASRGQGSGGYTF
TGTGCCAGCAGAGGTCAGGGGAGTGGAGGCTACACCTTC
>.|TRBJ2-6|TRBV7-9|.
CASSLGLSGANVLTF
TGTGCCAGCAGCTTGGGACTCTCTGGGGCCAACGTCCTGACTTTC
>TRBD2|TRBJ2-1|TRBV7-9|few
CASSSWPRIRTSDYNEQFF
TGTGCCAGCAGCTCATGGCCCCGGATCCGGACTAGCGATTACAATGAGCAGTTCTTC
>.|TRBJ2-3|TRBV12-2|.
CASRLAGHITDTQYF
TGTGCAAGTCGCTTAGCGGGGCATATCACAGATACGCAGTATTTT
>TRBD1|TRBJ2-1|TRBV19|.
CASSKRDRGSYNEQFF
TGTGCCAGTAGCAAAAGGGACAGGGGATCCTACAATGAGCAGTTCTTC
>.|TRBJ1-6|TRBV14|once
CASSQVRGESPLHF
TGTGCCAGCAGCCAGGTCAGGGGAGAGTCACCCCTCCACTTT
>.|TRBJ2-2|TRBV2|.
CASSSGGLAGTHGELFF
TGTGCCAGCAGTTCAGGGGGCCTAGCGGGAACGCACGGGGAGCTGTTTTTT
>.|TRBJ1-2|TRBV5-8|.
CASSLFSYGYTF
TGTGCCAGCAGCTTGTTCAGCTATGGCTACACCTTC
>TRBD2|TRBJ2-5|TRBV30|.
CAWSVHVLAGETQYF
TGTGCCTGGAGTGTACATGTACTAGCGGGAGAGACCCAGTACTTC
>.|TRBJ2-5|TRBV7-2|.
CASSEGRGTQYF
TGTGCCAGCAGCGAAGGGCGGGGGACCCAGTACTTC
>.|TRBJ2-7|TRBV6-6|.
CASSSLSTLGYEQYF
TGTGCCAGCAGTTCCCTCTCCACCCTCGGGTACGAGCAGTACTTC
>TRBD2|TRBJ2-2|TRBV14|.
CASSLRLAGDAGELFF
TGTGCCAGCAGCCTCCGACTAGCGGGGGACGCCGGGGAGCTGTTTTTT
>TRBD2|TRBJ2-7|TRBV29-1|.
CSVEREGLSYEQYF
TGCAGCGTTGAGCGGGAGGGCCTTTCGTATGAGCAGTACTTC
>.|TRBJ2-3|TRBV2|.
CASSEGLRLGTQYF
TGTGCCAGCAGTGAAGGCCTCAGGTTGGGTACGCAGTATTTT
>.|TRBJ2-1|TRBV9|.
CASSVGGIAEQFF
TGTGCCAGCAGCGTAGGTGGCATAGCTGAGCAGTTCTTC
>.|TRBJ2-7|TRBV5-1|.
CASSLDGRGESRQYF
TGCGCCAGCAGCTTGGATGGCAGGGGGGAATCTAGGCAGTACTTC
>TRBD1|TRBJ1-5|TRBV6-1|.
CASSDDRVSNQPQHF
TGTGCCAGCAGCGATGACAGGGTTAGCAATCAGCCCCAGCATTTT
>TRBD1|TRBJ1-4|TRBV7-2|.
CASSPRGTGINEKLFF
TGTGCCAGCAGCCCGAGAGGGACAGGGATCAATGAAAAACTGTTTTTT